The sequence of this T cell receptor beta chain was determined in a study of vaccination effects on CD4 cells after COVID-19. Study findings and constraints: In the late period after vaccination, infection- and vaccine-induced clones contracted markedly. Few convalescent patients and no early post-infection timepoints were included in the study. Healthy vaccinees had only 1 of 255 vaccine-induced clones cross-react with common cold coronaviruses.

Germline-derived CDR1 and CDR2 are SGDLS and YYNGEE. Trimming took 4 bases from V and 4 from J, leaving 13 bases between them. There are 14 residues in the CDR3. Expansion of antigen-specific CD4+ T cells with viral peptide pools was carried out by the ViraFEST assay before sequencing. With roughly 9 days of culture completed, CD4+ T cells were isolated. Assay used: immunoSEQ multiplex PCR; TCRdb lists only in-frame clones, some missing. The data hold under 65,000 clones, with roughly 80% observed a single time. As regards this clone: Its antigen is not identified.

V gene TRBV9 combines with J gene TRBJ2-3; D may be TRBD2 (5 bases). The sample consisted of CD4+ T cells from PBMCs cultured with HCoV-229E spike peptides, taken before COVID-19 vaccination. This TCR was sampled from a human donor who received a COVID-19 vaccine. The CDR3 is CASSPRVGADTQYF. Written as DNA, the CDR3 is TGTGCCAGCAGCCCGAGGGTGGGAGCAGATACGCAGTATTTT.